Listed here are 29 T cell receptor beta chains from one sample, sequenced in a study of blood T cell repertoires in COVID-19. Libraries were prepared by immunoSEQ multiplex PCR; TCRdb keeps only in-frame clonotypes and omits some of them. In the table there are around 54,000 clones, 90% of which are singletons. Sample: peripheral blood. The receptors shown here come from a middle-aged woman with active COVID-19.

The rearrangement links TRBV6-1 to TRBJ1-1, with 8 bases aligning to TRBD1. This CDR3 comprises 15 residues. CDR1 MNHNS and CDR2 SASEGT come from the germline V gene. Trimming took 0 bases from V and 7 from J; bases not matched to a gene: 7. CDR3 in amino acids: CASSEAIGTGLEAFF. The DNA for the CDR3 is TGTGCCAGCAGTGAAGCAATAGGGACAGGCCTTGAAGCTTTCTTT.

This sequence joins TRBV6-6 and TRBJ2-5, with D possibly matching TRBD1 (5 bases). The ends were cut back, 2 bases at V and 1 base at J, with 8 bases in the middle. Per germline, CDR1 MNHNY and CDR2 SVGAGI (reference sequence). The CDR3 has 14 amino acids. CDR3 in amino acids: CASSYTDSQETQYF. In DNA, the CDR3 is TGTGCCAGCAGTTACACCGACAGCCAAGAGACCCAGTACTTC.

The V and J genes are TRBV10-1 and TRBJ2-2; TRBD2 matches 8 bases. Germline CDR1 and CDR2: WNHNN and SYGVQD (reference sequence). J lost 1 base, V lost 0 bases, and 1 base had no gene match. The CDR3 is made up of 16 amino acids. The CDR3 sequence is CASSESAGGNTGELFF. CDR3 in DNA: TGCGCCAGCAGTGAGTCGGCGGGGGGGAACACCGGGGAGCTGTTTTTT.

Concerning this clone: Other nucleotide sequences from this sample produce the same CDR3. This chain joins TRBV7-2 and TRBJ1-4; no clear D. CDR1 and CDR2 from the germline V gene are SGHTA and FQGNSA. V was clipped by 6 bases and J by 8 bases, with 16 bases between them. The length of the CDR3 is 14 residues. The CDR3 region has the DNA TGTGCCAGCAGTTTACTTACAAGGGAGGAAAAACTGTTTTTT. Protein: CASSLLTREEKLFF.

This chain links TRBV4-1 with TRBJ2-3; perhaps TRBD1 as D (6 bases). The CDR3 covers 15 residues. CDR1 and CDR2 from the germline V gene are MGHRA and YSYEKL. With 0 bases removed from V and 2 bases from J, the gap between germline ends came to 9 bases. CDR3 protein: CASSQDRGNTDTQYF. The DNA of the CDR3 is TGCGCCAGCAGCCAAGACAGGGGTAACACAGATACGCAGTATTTT.

CDR3 sequence: CAWSVQGNSNQPQHF. CDR3 DNA: TGTGCCTGGAGTGTACAGGGAAATAGCAATCAGCCCCAGCATTTT. V usage is TRBV30 and J usage is TRBJ1-5; D is possibly TRBD1 (6 bases). V lost 0 bases, J lost 0 bases, and 9 bases lay in between. Germline CDR1 is GTSNPN and CDR2 is SVGIG (reference sequence). The CDR3 runs 15 residues.

In its sample, this clone was seen once. The chain couples TRBV18 to TRBJ1-4, with a weak D call TRBD1 (5 bases). This CDR3 has 13 residues. V lost 6 bases to trimming and J lost 7 bases, with 12 bases between them. Germline V CDR1 and CDR2: KGHSH, LQKENI. The CDR3 region is CASSSGVREKLFF. DNA of the CDR3: TGTGCCAGCTCCTCGGGGGTACGTGAAAAACTGTTTTTT.

The sample holds one count of this clone. As DNA, the CDR3 is TGTGCCAGCAGGTCGACCGGGGACTACGAGCAGTACTTC. Translating gives CASRSTGDYEQYF. The chain recombines TRBV7-3 with TRBJ2-7; D may be TRBD2 (5 bases). Germline V gene data show CDR1 as SGHTA and CDR2 as FQGTGA. This CDR3 is 13 amino acids long. V was cut by 6 bases and J by 3 bases, with 12 bases left in between. Using reference TRBV7-3 and TRBJ2-7 for the parts outside the CDR3, the full variable domain is GAGVSQTPSNKVTEKGKYVELRCDPISGHTALYWYRQSLGQGPEFLIYFQGTGAADDSGLPNDRFFAVRPEGSVSTLKIQRTERGDSAVYLCASRSTGDYEQYFGPGTRLTVT.

This chain links TRBV6-6 with TRBJ2-2; TRBD1 is a possible D gene (6 bases). CDR1 MNHNY and CDR2 SVGAGI come from the germline V gene (reference sequence). Trimming left V 4 bases short and J 1 base short, with 13 bases between. The CDR3 sequence is 16 residues long. The DNA for the CDR3 is TGTGCCAGCAGTTTTCGAACGGGACAGAACACCGGGGAGCTGTTTTTT. It codes for CASSFRTGQNTGELFF.

This sequence joins TRBV11-2 and TRBJ2-3; weak D call: TRBD2 (5 bases). Germline loops: CDR1 SGHAT, CDR2 FQNNGV. V was trimmed by 7 bases and J by 5 bases, leaving 13 bases between them. This CDR3 is built from 13 residues. CDR3 region: CASKLARGDTQYF. CDR3 in DNA: TGTGCCAGCAAGTTAGCGAGAGGAGATACGCAGTATTTT.

Only a few counts were recorded for this clone. The V call is TRBV19, the J call TRBJ2-5, with a weak D call TRBD1 (5 bases). Germline values: CDR1 LNHDA, CDR2 SQIVND (reference sequence). Trimming left V 3 bases short and J 7 bases short, with 12 bases between. The CDR3 has 13 residues. CDR3 region: CASSIRAQGTQYF. DNA for the CDR3: TGTGCCAGTAGTATCCGGGCCCAGGGGACCCAGTACTTC.

The chain uses TRBV3-1 (or the pseudogene TRBV3-2) and TRBJ2-1; D may be TRBD2 (5 bases). Germline CDR1 and CDR2: LGHDT and YNNKEL (reference sequence). This CDR3 is built from 17 residues. Trimming pared 1 base from V and 4 bases from J, leaving 17 bases between. This CDR3 reads CASSQVARVQNYNEQFF. For the CDR3, the DNA is TGTGCCAGCAGCCAAGTCGCGCGGGTCCAAAATTACAATGAGCAGTTCTTC.

This chain joins TRBV28 and TRBJ1-5; D is undetermined. This CDR3 has 14 residues. Trimming pared 7 bases from V and 3 bases from J, leaving 13 bases between. From germline, CDR1 is MDHEN and CDR2 SYDVKM. The CDR3: CASTLSGYNQPQHF. CDR3 nucleotide sequence: TGTGCCAGCACCCTATCAGGTTACAATCAGCCCCAGCATTTT.

The chain is built from TRBV4-2 and TRBJ1-4; D ambiguous. Trimming shortened V by 1 base and J by 4 bases, and 7 bases separated the two germline ends. The CDR3 is 14 amino acids. CDR1 and CDR2 (germline): LGHNA, YNFKEQ. CDR3 amino acids: CASSQGGYNEKLFF. The CDR3 DNA reads TGTGCCAGCAGCCAAGGAGGGTATAATGAAAAACTGTTTTTT.

V and J are TRBV3-1 (or the pseudogene TRBV3-2) and TRBJ2-1, with 11 bases lining up with TRBD2. The V gene's germline CDR1 is LGHDT and CDR2 YNNKEL (reference sequence). The CDR3 sequence is 18 residues long. With V trimmed by 2 bases and J by 9 bases, 15 bases remained unmatched. The CDR3 DNA follows: TGTGCCAGCAGCCAAAGCTGCAGACTAGCGGGGCGAGAGGCTGAGCAGTTCTTC. Translated: CASSQSCRLAGREAEQFF.

Only one count was recorded for this clone. The chain carries TRBV13 and TRBJ1-5; D is perhaps TRBD1 (6 bases). The CDR3 contains 16 residues. The V end lost 4 bases, the J end lost 4 bases, and 17 bases lay between the germline ends. Looked up from germline, CDR1 is PRHDT and CDR2 is FYEKMQ (reference sequence). DNA for the CDR3: TGTGCCAGCAGCTGGGGGGGGCAGCTGGTAAATCAGCCCCAGCATTTT. Translation gives CASSWGGQLVNQPQHF.

This clone occurred a few times. The chain employs TRBV6-6 and TRBJ1-2; 7 bases are shared with TRBD1. Germline trimming cut 2 bases from V and 14 bases from J; bases unmatched to any gene: 8. This CDR3 spans 12 amino acids. The V gene's germline CDR1 is MNHNY and CDR2 SVGAGI (reference sequence). CDR3 in DNA: TGTGCCAGCAGTTACACCGACAGGGTGTGGACCTTC. Amino acid sequence: CASSYTDRVWTF.

To note about this clone: At the DNA level, this CDR3 is encoded by other sequences in the same sample as well. The chain recombines TRBV18 with TRBJ2-2; possible D gene TRBD2, 5 bases. V was cut by 3 bases and J by 6 bases, with 5 bases left in between. There are 12 residues in the CDR3. CDR1 is KGHSH, CDR2 LQKENI, per germline. The CDR3 sequence: CASSPEAGELFF. The CDR3 coding sequence is TGTGCCAGCTCACCGGAGGCCGGGGAGCTGTTTTTT.

The rearrangement links TRBV11-2 to TRBJ1-2; no clear D gene. V was shortened by 7 bases and J by 6 bases, with 15 bases between the two germline ends. This CDR3 is built from 13 residues. Germline V gene data show CDR1 as SGHAT and CDR2 as FQNNGV. CDR3 in amino acids: CASTTLWEDGYTF. The DNA of the CDR3 is TGTGCCAGCACCACCCTATGGGAGGATGGCTACACCTTC. The whole variable domain, remainder taken from reference TRBV11-2 and TRBJ1-2, is EAGVAQSPRYKIIEKRQSVAFWCNPISGHATLYWYQQILGQGPKLLIQFQNNGVVDDSQLPKDRFSAERLKGVDSTLKIQPAKLEDSAVYLCASTTLWEDGYTFGSGTRLTVV.

This chain links TRBV5-4 with TRBJ2-3, with 9 positions matching TRBD2. Germline-derived CDR1 and CDR2 are SGHNT and YYREEE (reference sequence). The V and J ends lost 1 base and 2 bases, in that order; junction bases with no gene match: 2. The CDR3 has 15 amino acids. The CDR3 sequence is CASSLKRGVTDTQYF. Here the CDR3 DNA reads TGTGCCAGCAGCTTGAAGCGGGGGGTCACAGATACGCAGTATTTT.

This chain joins TRBV5-1 and TRBJ1-3; TRBD1 might be the D (5 bases). The CDR3 spans 18 residues. Trimming removed 0 bases at V and 1 base at J, with 17 bases between. Germline V CDR1 and CDR2: SGHRS, YFSETQ. CDR3 region: CASSLDPSGGWSGNTIYF. The CDR3 DNA reads as TGCGCCAGCAGCTTGGATCCCTCGGGGGGATGGTCTGGAAACACCATATATTTT.

V gene TRBV27 combines with J gene TRBJ2-4; 8 bases map to TRBD1. This CDR3 region has 18 residues. Germline lookup yields CDR1 MNHEY and CDR2 SMNVEV (reference sequence). The junction had 9 bases not matched to a gene; V was cut back by 2 bases and J by 0 bases. The CDR3 region has the DNA TGTGCCAGCAGTTTAGAGACAGGGGCTCTCCTAGCCAAAAACATTCAGTACTTC. Translation gives CASSLETGALLAKNIQYF.

The DNA of the CDR3 is TGTGCCAGCAGCCCTAGCGGGGGTGGGTGGGAGACCCAGTACTTC. It translates to CASSPSGGGWETQYF. The chain recombines TRBV11-2 with TRBJ2-5, with TRBD2 identical over 10 bases. Germline V CDR1 and CDR2: SGHAT, FQNNGV. This CDR3 contains 15 residues. Unmatched junction bases numbered 8, after V lost 5 bases and J lost 5 bases.

The chain has TRBV9 and TRBJ1-2; 9 nucleotides match TRBD1. This CDR3 has 15 residues. V dropped 3 bases and J dropped 5; count of bases not matched to a gene: 8. Germline CDR1 reads SGDLS; CDR2 reads YYNGEE. CDR3 residues: CASSATGGDSYGYTF. The CDR3 DNA sequence: TGTGCCAGCAGCGCGACAGGGGGGGACAGTTATGGCTACACCTTC.

This clone was observed once. The chain has TRBV5-4 and TRBJ2-1; the match to TRBD2 covers 16 bases. Trimming removed 4 bases from V and 3 bases from J; junction bases left unmatched: 4. This CDR3 is 17 amino acids long. CDR1 SGHNT and CDR2 YYREEE come from the germline V gene (reference sequence). CDR3 coding DNA: TGTGCCAGCAGCCCGGGACTAGCGGGGGGGAACTACAATGAGCAGTTCTTC. As protein: CASSPGLAGGNYNEQFF.

This clone turned up a few times. This chain connects TRBV6-5 to TRBJ1-3; the D gene is possibly TRBD1 (5 bases). Between the trimmed V and J ends, which lost 8 bases and 0 bases, there was a span of 14 bases. The CDR3 is 15 residues long. Per germline, CDR1 MNHEY and CDR2 SVGAGI. The CDR3 is CASEIGATSGNTIYF. DNA of the CDR3: TGTGCCAGCGAAATTGGGGCTACCTCTGGAAACACCATATATTTT.

This chain links TRBV19 with TRBJ1-5; D is possibly TRBD1 (5 bases). The germline V gene has CDR1 LNHDA and CDR2 SQIVND (reference sequence). The CDR3 is 15 residues long. V lost 8 bases to trimming and J lost 1 base, with 15 bases between them. The CDR3 reads CASGERGGSNQPQHF. CDR3 DNA sequence: TGTGCCAGTGGGGAGCGGGGGGGGAGCAATCAGCCCCAGCATTTT.

This clone is a singleton in its sample. This chain links TRBV6-2 or TRBV6-3 with TRBJ2-5, with D perhaps TRBD1 (6 bases). The CDR3 is made up of 14 amino acids. From germline, CDR1 is MNHEY and CDR2 SVGEGT. The ends were cut back, 3 bases at V and 5 bases at J, with 13 bases in the middle. The CDR3 nucleotides read TGTGCCAGCAGTTATGTGGGGGCAACGGAGACCCAGTACTTC. This gives the protein CASSYVGATETQYF.

This clone appeared a single time. The chain employs TRBV7-9 and TRBJ2-3; 11 bases line up with TRBD2. Germline CDR1 SEHNR, CDR2 FQNEAQ (reference sequence). V was pared by 5 bases and J by 2 bases, with 3 bases of the junction left unmatched. CDR3 size: 15 residues. In DNA form, the CDR3 reads TGTGCCAGCAGCCGACTAGCGGGATCCACAGATACGCAGTATTTT. The encoded protein is CASSRLAGSTDTQYF.